The 18 T cell receptor beta chains given below trace back to one sample, sequenced in a study of CD8+CD57+ T cells in acquired aplastic anemia. The patients chosen for sequencing had shown expansion of CD8+CD57+ cells (detected by flow cytometry). Template material for TCR beta VDJ and CDR3 profiling consisted of genomic DNA. One entry per CDR3 protein results from TCRdb running MiXCR on the reads. The table has about 260,000 distinct CDR3 sequences, approximately 86% seen once. Sequencing was performed on sorted CD4+, CD8+, or CD8+CD57+ T cells (not recorded which) from PBMCs. The receptors were sampled from a human donor with aplastic anemia.

This clonotype was recorded only once. At one end, the junction sequence differs from germline, possibly due to a read error. The gene calls are TRBV7-2 and TRBJ2-7, with 8 bases aligning to TRBD2. There are 13 residues in the CDR3. Per the germline V gene, CDR1 is SGHTA and CDR2 is FQGNSA. Here the CDR3 reads CASSLPGGRDTQF. CDR3 DNA sequence: TGTGCCAGCAGCTTACCGGGAGGGCGGGATACGCAGTTC.

In regard to this clonotype: An end of the junction differs from the germline gene, which may be a read error. The chain employs TRBV7-2 and TRBJ2-3, with D uncertain. This CDR3 spans 11 amino acids. The germline V gene encodes CDR1 SGHTA and CDR2 FQGNSA. The CDR3 DNA is TGTGCCAGCAGCTTATCCGGAACGCACTATTTT. The encoded protein is CASSLSGTHYF.

Points on this clonotype: One end of the junction varies from germline; a read error may be responsible. V usage is TRBV9 and J usage is TRBJ2-3, with 7 positions matching TRBD1. CDR1 is SGDLS and CDR2 is YYNGEE in the germline V gene. The CDR3 has 14 amino acids. CDR3 sequence (DNA): TGCGCCAGCAGGGTAGGGGGCTATGTCCAAGAGACCCATTTT. It yields the protein CASRVGGYVQETHF.

V usage is TRBV29-1 and J usage is TRBJ1-1; D may be TRBD1 (5 bases). Germline CDR1 reads SQVTM; CDR2 reads ANQGSEA. The CDR3 loop spans 13 amino acids. The CDR3 DNA reads TGCAGTGCTCTGTGGCGGTTGGACAATGAGGAGTTCTTT. Its protein product is CSALWRLDNEEFF.

This clonotype was detected once. One end of the junction is discordant with germline, which a read error may explain. The J gene is TRBJ2-5, the V gene TRBV7-6; perhaps TRBD1 as D (5 bases). Germline-derived CDR1 and CDR2 are SGHVS and FNYEAQ. This CDR3 region has 14 residues. CDR3 amino acids: CATSIGRVHATQYF. In DNA, the CDR3 is TGTGCCACCAGCATAGGCAGGGTCCACGCGACCCAGTACTTC.

The rearrangement uses TRBV6-1 and TRBJ1-2; 7 nucleotides agree with TRBD1. CDR1 is MNHNS, CDR2 SASEGT, per germline. V trimming: 4 bases; J trimming: 5 bases; junction bases outside the gene matches: 7. This CDR3 is built from 14 residues. The CDR3 spells CASSAAGTAYGYTF. In nucleotides, the CDR3 is TGTGCCAGCAGTGCGGCCGGGACAGCTTATGGCTACACCTTC.

Note on this clonotype: One end of the junction varies from germline; a read error may be responsible. The genes are TRBV7-8 and TRBJ2-3; perhaps TRBD2 as D (6 bases). The CDR3 has 13 amino acids. Germline lookup yields CDR1 SGHVS and CDR2 FQNEAQ. The CDR3 protein is CASSFGGTDTQCF. CDR3 DNA sequence: TGTGCCAGCAGCTTCGGGGGAACAGATACGCAGTGTTTT.

Regarding this clonotype: Likely a read error: the CDR3 ends without its conserved phenylalanine or tryptophan. CDR3 amino acids: CATSRRDLSSDAQYV. CDR3 sequence (DNA): TGTGCCACCAGCAGGCGGGACTTATCCTCGGACGCGCAGTACGTC. This rearrangement joins TRBV15 to TRBJ2-5; D possibly corresponds to TRBD2 (6 bases). With 3 bases removed from V and 11 bases from J, the gap between germline ends came to 22 bases. Looked up from germline, CDR1 is LNHNV and CDR2 is YYDKDF (reference sequence). The CDR3 length is 15 residues.

The chain employs TRBV7-9 and TRBJ2-7; TRBD2 aligns across 9 bases. Germline CDR1 is SEHNR and CDR2 is FQNEAQ (reference sequence). This CDR3 is 18 amino acids long. J lost 1 base, V lost 3 bases, and 13 bases had no gene match. The CDR3 DNA sequence: TGTGCCAGCAGCTTTCAAAGAAGCGGGAGGAGCGTTTCCTACGAGCAGTACGTC. The encoded protein is CASSFQRSGRSVSYEQYV.

To note about this clonotype: Given the absence of the conserved phenylalanine or tryptophan at the CDR3 end, a read error is likely. The chain links TRBV7-9 to TRBJ2-3; TRBD1 is a possible D gene (5 bases). V lost 5 bases and J 9 bases, leaving 12 bases between the germline ends. The CDR3 sequence is 12 residues long. Per germline, CDR1 SEHNR and CDR2 FQNEAQ (reference sequence). The CDR3 is CASSVGSGTQYV. The CDR3 region has the DNA TGTGCCAGCAGCGTAGGGTCAGGGACGCAGTATGTT.

V gene TRBV10-3 combines with J gene TRBJ2-1, with D perhaps assigned TRBD1 or TRBD2 (6 bases each). The CDR3 extends over 13 amino acids. V was shortened by 3 bases and J by 12 bases, with 15 bases between the two germline ends. CDR1 and CDR2 (germline): ENHRY, SYGVKD. In nucleotides, the CDR3 is TGTGCCATCAGTGAAGGGGGGATCCATGGGCAGTTCTTC. Protein sequence: CAISEGGIHGQFF.

With respect to this clonotype: Mismatch with germline at one junction end may stem from a read error. The V and J genes are TRBV2 and TRBJ2-3; a possible D gene is TRBD1 (6 bases). CDR3 length: 16 residues. Germline CDR1 and CDR2: SNHLY and FYNNEI. The CDR3 spells CASSGVAGANTDAFFF. CDR3 nucleotides: TGTGCCAGCAGCGGGGTGGCAGGGGCGAACACTGATGCGTTCTTTTTT.

With respect to this clonotype: One base away lies a much larger clone, so this may be a sequencing read error. The chain joins TRBV7-8 to TRBJ2-1; D possibly matches TRBD1 or TRBD2 (5 bases each). Germline CDR1 SGHVS, CDR2 FQNEAQ. V lost 3 bases and J 13 bases, leaving 25 bases between the germline ends. This CDR3 contains 16 residues. CDR3 in DNA: TGTGCCAGCAGCTTTCATCCAGACGGGGCAGGCCTTTCCCAGTTCTTC. Translation gives CASSFHPDGAGLSQFF.

The chain couples TRBV5-8 to TRBJ2-7; D possibly matches TRBD1 or TRBD2 (5 bases each). V was trimmed by 4 bases and J by 10 bases, leaving 24 bases between them. CDR3 length: 15 amino acids. Per germline, CDR1 SGHTS and CDR2 YDEGEE. Here the CDR3 DNA reads TGTGCCAGCAGCGGGGTGGGGGTGAGCTCCTACCTCCAGTACTTC. This sequence encodes CASSGVGVSSYLQYF.

The rearrangement links TRBV7-2 to TRBJ2-7; no clear D gene. Trimming left V 2 bases short and J 2 bases short, with 7 bases between. Germline V lookup: CDR1 SGHTA, CDR2 FQGNSA. This CDR3 region has 13 residues. The DNA for the CDR3 is TGTGCCAGCAGCTTAACCATAACCTACGAGCAGTACTTC. Its protein product is CASSLTITYEQYF. Full variable domain (outside the CDR3, taken from reference TRBV7-2 and TRBJ2-7): GAGVSQSPSNKVTEKGKDVELRCDPISGHTALYWYRQSLGQGLEFLIYFQGNSAPDKSGLPSDRFSAERTGGSVSTLTIQRTQQEDSAVYLCASSLTITYEQYFGPGTRLTVT.

The chain is built from TRBV7-8 and TRBJ2-3; D gene uncertain. Trimming took 2 bases from V and 12 from J, leaving 15 bases between them. The CDR3 contains 13 residues. Per germline, CDR1 SGHVS and CDR2 FQNEAQ. The DNA for the CDR3 is TGTGCCAGCAGCTTATTGGACGGTCATGCTCAGTATTTT. It yields the protein CASSLLDGHAQYF.

This clonotype was detected only once. The V and J genes are TRBV20-1 and TRBJ1-1; tentative D call: TRBD1 (5 bases). This CDR3 has 14 amino acids. The germline CDR1 and CDR2 sequences are DFQATT and SNEGSKA (reference sequence). Deletions cut 2 bases from V and 8 bases from J, with 18 bases between. This chain's CDR3 is CSARHFRGRVEAFF. CDR3 DNA: TGCAGTGCTAGACACTTTAGGGGACGGGTAGAAGCTTTCTTT.

On this clonotype itself: Likely a read error: the CDR3 ends without its conserved phenylalanine or tryptophan. No DNA is shown, since the ends of the CDR3 on it are uncertain; the CDR3 is the one TCRdb lists. The chain employs TRBV9 and TRBJ1-2; the DNA was not used to check the table's D call, TRBD1. The CDR3 is 13 residues long, ends included. Germline V gene sequence: CDR1 SGDLS, CDR2 YYNGEE. Here the CDR3 reads CATTRGSARDQPL.